What follows is one T cell receptor beta chain and its context. Its antigen is as yet unknown. Every donor had one or more pre-ART and two or more post-ART PBMC samples. The authors ran the immunoSEQ assay, v3.0, at survey level. Profiled with immunoSEQ multiplex PCR; TCRdb holds only in-frame clones, not every one. The sample has under 20,000 clones; 60% to 85% are singletons. Germline values: CDR1 MNHNY, CDR2 SVGAGI (reference sequence). The CDR3 spans 12 residues. V was clipped by 2 bases and J by 3 bases, with 4 bases between them. These data come from a study of long-term antiretroviral therapy in people with HIV. Study-level background: The earliest samples predate the 2015 immediate-ART recommendation by about a decade.

Study observations and caveats: Comparison with controls showed narrower CDR3 length ranges in HIV repertoires.

The sequence derives from a woman between 40 and 50 years old with HIV. This chain links TRBV6-6 with TRBJ1-1; no clear D. The sequencing used unsorted PBMCs, collected 2.3 years after starting antiretroviral therapy. CDR3 residues: CASSYGDTEAFF. DNA of the CDR3: TGTGCCAGCAGTTACGGGGACACTGAAGCTTTCTTT.